The 19 T cell receptor beta chains below were found in one sample sequenced in a study of shared clonotypes between healthy human individuals (dated by TCRdb to 2020 to 2022). Library method: the immunoSEQ multiplex PCR assay. TCRdb's version of the immuneACCESS table is confined to in-frame rearrangements and falls short of the full clone set. An unresolved V gene accounts for under half of the shortfall where checked; the remainder is of unknown origin. Across this sample there are around 2.5 million clones, with approximately 93% seen only once. The top ten hold about 0.38% of the sample. The sample comprised naive CD4+ T cells from PBMCs. The cell subset or site label here, explained by the study, means: CD45RA+ positively selected. The source of these receptors is a man between 18 and 29 years old in good health. Some clones in this sample may be carry-over from other donors' samples.

In the case of this clone: This CDR3 is also generated by other DNA sequences in the sample. V usage is TRBV7-9 and J usage is TRBJ1-5, with D unclear. V lost 5 bases to trimming and J lost 2 bases, with 10 bases between them. Germline lookup yields CDR1 SEHNR and CDR2 FQNEAQ (reference sequence). The CDR3 is 14 amino acids. The DNA for the CDR3 is TGTGCCAGCAGCCTGGGGATGGGCAATCAGCCCCAGCATTTT. The encoded protein is CASSLGMGNQPQHF. Supplemented by reference TRBV7-9 and TRBJ1-5, the full variable domain reads DTGVSQNPRHKITKRGQNVTFRCDPISEHNRLYWYRQTLGQGPEFLTYFQNEAQLEKSRLLSDRFSAERPKGSFSTLEIQRTEQGDSAMYLCASSLGMGNQPQHFGDGTRLSIL.

The V call is TRBV12-5, the J call TRBJ2-2; 7 bases fit TRBD1. V dropped 2 bases and J dropped 4; count of bases not matched to a gene: 10. CDR1 and CDR2 from the germline V gene are LGHNT and FRNRAP. CDR3 length: 17 residues. For the CDR3, the DNA is TGTGCTAGTGGTTTGTACAGGGGCTATCCGATCACCGGGGAGCTGTTTTTT. Translated: CASGLYRGYPITGELFF.

Of note for this clone: Other nucleotide sequences in the sample specify the same CDR3. The rearrangement joins TRBV5-1 to TRBJ2-5; 10 positions match TRBD2. V trimming: 2 bases; J trimming: 2 bases; junction bases outside the gene matches: 0. This CDR3 has 14 amino acids. Germline values: CDR1 SGHRS, CDR2 YFSETQ. CDR3 coding DNA: TGCGCCAGCAGCTTTAGCGGGGGGCAAGAGACCCAGTACTTC. It is translated as CASSFSGGQETQYF.

This clone was seen once. V gene TRBV27 combines with J gene TRBJ2-7, with D perhaps matching TRBD1 or TRBD2 (5 bases each). CDR1 and CDR2 (germline): MNHEY, SMNVEV (reference sequence). This CDR3 spans 15 amino acids. The germline V and J ends were trimmed by 5 bases and 3 bases, with 17 bases remaining between them. The CDR3 reads CASSPRTGGFYEQYF. The CDR3 DNA sequence: TGTGCCAGCAGTCCCCGAACTGGGGGTTTCTACGAGCAGTACTTC.

The J gene is TRBJ2-2, the V gene TRBV5-1, with a weak D call TRBD2 (6 bases). Trimming took 0 bases from V and 2 from J, leaving 20 bases between them. This CDR3 has 19 residues. Germline V lookup: CDR1 SGHRS, CDR2 YFSETQ. CDR3 sequence reads: CASSLEEGATRANTGELFF. For the CDR3, the DNA is TGCGCCAGCAGCTTGGAGGAGGGAGCCACTAGGGCTAACACCGGGGAGCTGTTTTTT.

The gene calls are TRBV5-8 and TRBJ2-3; 8 bases map to TRBD1. The germline V gene has CDR1 SGHTS and CDR2 YDEGEE. CDR3 length: 14 residues. V lost 4 bases and J lost 4; bases outside the gene matches: 5. CDR3 nucleotide sequence: TGTGCCAGCAGCCACAGGGGGAGCGCAGATACGCAGTATTTT. Encoded protein: CASSHRGSADTQYF.

This sequence joins TRBV14 and TRBJ2-7, with 7 positions matching TRBD1. J lost 0 bases, V lost 3 bases, and 14 bases had no gene match. CDR3 size: 18 residues. Germline V gene lookup returns CDR1 SGHDN and CDR2 FVKESK. The CDR3 DNA reads as TGTGCCAGCAGCCAGAGGAAATTAAGACAGGGTAGCTCCTACGAGCAGTACTTC. It encodes CASSQRKLRQGSSYEQYF.

This sequence joins TRBV7-2 and TRBJ2-3; D is unresolved. CDR1 and CDR2 from the germline V gene are SGHTA and FQGNSA. CDR3 size: 15 residues. Trimming removed 0 bases at V and 0 bases at J, with 7 bases between. The CDR3 here is CASSLAGPSTDTQYF. The CDR3 coding sequence is TGTGCCAGCAGCTTAGCGGGCCCCAGCACAGATACGCAGTATTTT. Full variable domain (missing parts from reference TRBV7-2 and TRBJ2-3): GAGVSQSPSNKVTEKGKDVELRCDPISGHTALYWYRQSLGQGLEFLIYFQGNSAPDKSGLPSDRFSAERTGGSVSTLTIQRTQQEDSAVYLCASSLAGPSTDTQYFGPGTRLTVL.

The V and J genes are TRBV5-8 and TRBJ2-5, with D uncertain. The V and J ends lost 0 bases and 4 bases respectively, with 13 bases between them. The CDR3 is made up of 15 amino acids. Germline loops: CDR1 SGHTS, CDR2 YDEGEE. The CDR3 reads CASSLVGQNGETQYF. The CDR3 DNA is TGTGCCAGCAGCTTGGTTGGGCAGAACGGAGAGACCCAGTACTTC.

The CDR3, as DNA: TGTGCCAGCAGTCCCCAAACATCCGGGCTGGTGGCTTTCTTT. Amino acid sequence: CASSPQTSGLVAFF. This chain connects TRBV6-5 to TRBJ1-1; no reliable D call. The ends were cut back, 5 bases at V and 11 bases at J, with 21 bases in the middle. In germline, CDR1 is MNHEY, CDR2 SVGAGI. The CDR3 runs to 14 residues.

A note on this clone: Other nucleotide sequences from this sample produce the same CDR3. This rearrangement joins TRBV27 to TRBJ1-1; 7 positions match TRBD1. V gave up 7 bases and J gave up 1 base; unmatched junction bases: 6. The CDR3 extends over 14 amino acids. Per the germline V gene, CDR1 is MNHEY and CDR2 is SMNVEV (reference sequence). The CDR3 coding sequence is TGTGCCAGCAAAGTCGGACAGGAGAACACTGAAGCTTTCTTT. Its protein is CASKVGQENTEAFF.

V usage is TRBV28 and J usage is TRBJ2-7; tentatively, D is TRBD1 or TRBD2 (5 bases each). The germline CDR1 and CDR2 sequences are MDHEN and SYDVKM. The CDR3 consists of 17 residues. Trimming pared 4 bases from V and 2 bases from J, leaving 21 bases between. CDR3 DNA sequence: TGTGCCAGCAGTTCAAACAATTGGGGACGGCCAACCTACGAGCAGTACTTC. It specifies CASSSNNWGRPTYEQYF.

The chain links TRBV10-1 to TRBJ1-4; D might be TRBD1 (5 bases). CDR3 length equals 15 residues. V gave up 4 bases and J gave up 10 bases, with 19 bases separating them. The germline gives CDR1 WNHNN, CDR2 SYGVQD (reference sequence). The CDR3 sequence: CASSGSGTAFGKLFF. DNA of the CDR3: TGCGCCAGCAGTGGCTCCGGGACGGCTTTCGGAAAACTGTTTTTT.

This sequence joins TRBV4-2 and TRBJ2-7; D is ambiguous. The germline V gene has CDR1 LGHNA and CDR2 YNFKEQ. V was shortened by 0 bases and J by 0 bases, with 24 bases between the two germline ends. The CDR3 is 20 residues long. CDR3 in DNA: TGTGCCAGCAGCCAAGATCTCTCTCTATCCAACACCCGGAGCTCCTACGAGCAGTACTTC. Protein sequence: CASSQDLSLSNTRSSYEQYF.

This chain connects TRBV7-2 to TRBJ1-1; TRBD1 might be the D (5 bases). The germline CDR1 and CDR2 sequences are SGHTA and FQGNSA. The CDR3 loop spans 14 amino acids. V lost 8 bases, J lost 5 bases, and 18 bases lay in between. The CDR3 nucleotides are TGTGCCAGCGATCAAGACGGGGGAGGGACTGAAGCTTTCTTT. Protein product: CASDQDGGGTEAFF.

The chain couples TRBV28 to TRBJ1-5; TRBD1 might be the D (5 bases). Trimming took off 7 bases at V and 2 bases at J, with 18 bases between the two ends. Germline V CDR1 and CDR2: MDHEN, SYDVKM. CDR3 length equals 16 residues. The CDR3 bases are TGTGCCAGCAACCCGAGACAGTGGTATGGCAATCAGCCCCAGCATTTT. Amino acids: CASNPRQWYGNQPQHF. Filled out from reference TRBV28 and TRBJ1-5, the complete variable domain reads DVKVTQSSRYLVKRTGEKVFLECVQDMDHENMFWYRQDPGLGLRLIYFSYDVKMKEKGDIPEGYSVSREKKERFSLILESASTNQTSMYLCASNPRQWYGNQPQHFGDGTRLSIL.

The V call is TRBV30, the J call TRBJ1-1; the match to TRBD1 covers 9 bases. The CDR3 runs to 16 residues. With V trimmed by 2 bases and J by 5 bases, 12 bases remained unmatched. Looked up from germline, CDR1 is GTSNPN and CDR2 is SVGIG (reference sequence). The CDR3 coding sequence is TGTGCCTGGAGTATATCCCCGGGACAGGGTGAGACTGAAGCTTTCTTT. Its translation is CAWSISPGQGETEAFF. Supplemented by reference TRBV30 and TRBJ1-1, the full variable domain reads SQTIHQWPATLVQPVGSPLSLECTVEGTSNPNLYWYRQAAGRGLQLLFYSVGIGQISSEVPQNLSASRPQDRQFILSSKKLLLSDSGFYLCAWSISPGQGETEAFFGQGTRLTVV.

The chain combines TRBV15 with TRBJ1-1; 9 nucleotides line up with TRBD1. The CDR3 consists of 15 residues. The V gene end was trimmed by 0 bases and the J gene end by 10 bases; junction bases not matched to a gene: 9. The germline CDR1 and CDR2 sequences are LNHNV and YYDKDF (reference sequence). The DNA for the CDR3 is TGTGCCACCAGCAGAGAGGGACAGGGAGTGGTCGGAGCTTTCTTT. Its protein product is CATSREGQGVVGAFF.

The rearrangement joins TRBV28 to TRBJ2-3; no clear D. V was cut by 6 bases and J by 0 bases, with 10 bases left in between. CDR3 length: 14 amino acids. The V gene's germline CDR1 is MDHEN and CDR2 SYDVKM. Written as DNA, the CDR3 is TGTGCCAGCAGCGCCCGAACAAGCACAGATACGCAGTATTTT. It is translated as CASSARTSTDTQYF.